Below, 27 T cell receptor beta chains from the same sample are listed, as sequenced in a study of T cell repertoires in cytomegalovirus infection. Their recognized antigens are unknown. TCRdb analysed the reads with MiXCR anew, one entry per CDR3 protein. The data hold approximately 270,000 distinct CDR3 sequences, with less than 25% observed a single time. The specimen was cultured PBMCs, collected from culture after CMV antigen stimulation. Every receptor here comes from a human donor in good health (CMV status not recorded). Some clones in this sample may be carry-over from other donors' samples.

The V call is TRBV20-1, the J call TRBJ1-5; D perhaps matches TRBD1 (5 bases). CDR3 length equals 12 residues. Germline lookup yields CDR1 DFQATT and CDR2 SNEGSKA (reference sequence). The V and J ends lost 3 bases and 5 bases respectively, with 8 bases between them. The chain's CDR3 is CSARGGDQPQHF. The CDR3 coding sequence is TGCAGTGCTAGGGGAGGGGATCAGCCCCAGCATTTT.

The chain's CDR3 is CASSLSFGNQPQHF. In DNA form, the CDR3 reads TGTGCCAGCAGCTTGAGCTTCGGCAATCAGCCCCAGCATTTT. The chain has TRBV5-8 and TRBJ1-5; D unresolved. Trimming left V 1 base short and J 2 bases short, with 7 bases between. The CDR3 is 14 amino acids. Germline assignment: CDR1 SGHTS and CDR2 YDEGEE. The full variable domain, completed using reference TRBV5-8 and TRBJ1-5, is EAGVTQSPTHLIKTRGQQATLRCSPISGHTSVYWYQQALGLGLQFLLWYDEGEERNRGNFPPRFSGRQFPNYSSELNVNALELEDSALYLCASSLSFGNQPQHFGDGTRLSIL.

This clonotype was recorded a few times. The chain recombines TRBV14 with TRBJ2-1, with TRBD2 matching over 7 bases. This CDR3 comprises 15 residues. J lost 6 bases, V lost 4 bases, and 9 bases had no gene match. Germline V gene lookup returns CDR1 SGHDN and CDR2 FVKESK. This CDR3 reads CASSLLISGFNEQFF. As DNA, the CDR3 is TGTGCCAGCAGCCTTCTCATTAGCGGGTTCAATGAGCAGTTCTTC.

This clonotype was detected a few times. The V and J genes are TRBV9 and TRBJ2-6, with D unclear. Trimming took off 4 bases at V and 0 bases at J, with 8 bases between the two ends. The CDR3 is made up of 15 amino acids. CDR1 is SGDLS, CDR2 YYNGEE, per germline. CDR3 in amino acids: CASSNRSSGANVLTF. CDR3 in DNA: TGTGCCAGCAGCAATAGGAGCTCTGGGGCCAACGTCCTGACTTTC.

This clonotype was seen more than once but under ten times. The chain links TRBV28 to TRBJ2-2; 12 nucleotides match TRBD2. The CDR3 loop spans 16 amino acids. Trimming at V came to 5 bases and at J to 5 bases, leaving 6 bases not matched to a gene. Germline V gene data show CDR1 as MDHEN and CDR2 as SYDVKM. The CDR3 region is CASSILAGGNTGELFF. The CDR3 nucleotides are TGTGCCAGCAGTATCCTAGCGGGAGGGAATACCGGGGAGCTGTTTTTT.

This clonotype was counted only a few times. The V gene is TRBV7-9, the J gene TRBJ2-3, with 7 nucleotides matching TRBD1. This CDR3 region has 16 residues. The trim removed 2 bases at V and 2 bases at J, leaving 7 bases unmatched. Germline V CDR1 and CDR2: SEHNR, FQNEAQ (reference sequence). CDR3 sequence reads: CASSLLGQINTDTQYF. CDR3 coding DNA: TGTGCCAGCAGCTTATTGGGACAGATAAACACAGATACGCAGTATTTT. The whole variable domain, remainder taken from reference TRBV7-9 and TRBJ2-3, is DTGVSQNPRHKITKRGQNVTFRCDPISEHNRLYWYRQTLGQGPEFLTYFQNEAQLEKSRLLSDRFSAERPKGSFSTLEIQRTEQGDSAMYLCASSLLGQINTDTQYFGPGTRLTVL.

The genes are TRBV12-3 or TRBV12-4 and TRBJ2-5, with no clear D. CDR3 length equals 12 residues. V was shortened by 5 bases and J by 10 bases, with 14 bases between the two germline ends. This chain's CDR3 is CASSTSSRDQYF. The CDR3 DNA follows: TGTGCCAGCAGTACGTCTTCAAGAGACCAGTACTTC.

This sequence joins TRBV7-9 and TRBJ2-7, with 8 bases that match TRBD2. V lost 5 bases and J lost 2; bases outside the gene matches: 8. The germline CDR1 and CDR2 sequences are SEHNR and FQNEAQ (reference sequence). This CDR3 has 15 amino acids. DNA of the CDR3: TGTGCCAGCAGCCATGGACTAGCCGATACCTACGAGCAGTACTTC. Encoded protein: CASSHGLADTYEQYF.

The gene calls are TRBV6-2 or TRBV6-3 and TRBJ1-6; D not certain. The CDR3 runs to 15 residues. V was clipped by 2 bases and J by 8 bases, with 13 bases between them. Looked up from germline, CDR1 is MNHEY and CDR2 is SVGEGT. The CDR3 DNA follows: TGTGCCAGCAGTTACGAGGCCTTGGAAGATTCACCCCTCCACTTT. Encoded protein: CASSYEALEDSPLHF.

The CDR3 nucleotides are TGTGCCAGCAGCTTAAGGTCCGGGTATGAGACCCAGTACTTC. This gives the protein CASSLRSGYETQYF. The gene calls are TRBV7-2 and TRBJ2-5; D unresolved. The CDR3 covers 14 residues. Germline values: CDR1 SGHTA, CDR2 FQGNSA. V dropped 2 bases and J dropped 5 bases, with 12 bases sitting between them.

The chain joins TRBV6-2 or TRBV6-3 to TRBJ1-1; no definite D call. This CDR3 spans 14 amino acids. Germline V gives CDR1 MNHEY, CDR2 SVGEGT. V lost 8 bases, J lost 0 bases, and 13 bases lay in between. CDR3 loop: CASESLPMNTEAFF. In DNA, the CDR3 is TGTGCCAGCGAGAGCCTCCCCATGAACACTGAAGCTTTCTTT.

This chain uses TRBV20-1 with TRBJ1-1; D may be TRBD1 (6 bases). V lost 0 bases and J 4 bases, leaving 9 bases between the germline ends. CDR3 length: 13 amino acids. Germline CDR1 is DFQATT and CDR2 is SNEGSKA (reference sequence). The CDR3 spells CSARDRGGTEAFF. Here the CDR3 DNA reads TGCAGTGCTAGAGATAGAGGGGGCACTGAAGCTTTCTTT.

This clonotype was counted only a few times. V is TRBV6-5 and J is TRBJ2-1, with TRBD2 as a possible D gene (6 bases). Trimming removed 2 bases at V and 9 bases at J, with 11 bases between. Germline V gene lookup returns CDR1 MNHEY and CDR2 SVGAGI. CDR3 length: 13 amino acids. CDR3 residues: CASSYLLGGEQFF. DNA for the CDR3: TGTGCCAGCAGTTACCTGCTGGGGGGTGAGCAGTTCTTC.

This clonotype was found a few times. The chain carries TRBV20-1 and TRBJ2-3; 8 bases line up with TRBD2. The J segment lost 4 bases and the V segment lost 0 bases, leaving 9 bases of the junction unmatched. CDR1 DFQATT and CDR2 SNEGSKA come from the germline V gene (reference sequence). The CDR3 covers 16 residues. The CDR3 bases are TGCAGTGCTAGAGACCCTCGGAGCGGGAGTGCAGATACGCAGTATTTT. Amino acid sequence: CSARDPRSGSADTQYF.

The chain carries TRBV30 and TRBJ2-1; the match to TRBD2 covers 8 bases. Germline V lookup: CDR1 GTSNPN, CDR2 SVGIG (reference sequence). The V gene end was trimmed by 2 bases and the J gene end by 8 bases; junction bases not matched to a gene: 5. This CDR3 spans 13 amino acids. The CDR3 nucleotides are TGTGCCTGGAGTCGCGGGAGGCGGGATGAGCAGTTCTTC. Translating gives CAWSRGRRDEQFF.

The gene calls are TRBV19 and TRBJ1-5; 7 bases are shared with TRBD1. After removal of 2 bases from V and 2 bases from J, the junction contained 6 bases not matched to a gene. From germline, CDR1 is LNHDA and CDR2 SQIVND (reference sequence). The CDR3 is 16 amino acids. The CDR3 DNA is TGTGCCAGTAGTATACAGGGGGTTGGTGGCAATCAGCCCCAGCATTTT. Translating gives CASSIQGVGGNQPQHF.

This clonotype occurred a few times. The V gene is TRBV15, the J gene TRBJ1-5; perhaps TRBD1 as D (5 bases). Trimming took 4 bases from V and 5 from J, leaving 9 bases between them. The germline V gene encodes CDR1 LNHNV and CDR2 YYDKDF (reference sequence). CDR3 length: 13 amino acids. CDR3 in amino acids: CATSKPGDQPQHF. CDR3 DNA sequence: TGTGCCACCAGCAAGCCGGGGGATCAGCCCCAGCATTTT.

The chain uses TRBV4-3 and TRBJ1-6, with D unresolved. The V and J ends lost 0 bases and 0 bases respectively, with 12 bases between them. Germline lookup yields CDR1 LGHNA and CDR2 YSLEER. The CDR3 is 18 residues long. As DNA, the CDR3 is TGCGCCAGCAGCCAAGAGCAACCCGAACGCTCCTATAATTCACCCCTCCACTTT. As protein: CASSQEQPERSYNSPLHF.

V is TRBV7-4 and J is TRBJ2-2; the D gene is possibly TRBD2 (5 bases). Per germline, CDR1 SGHVT and CDR2 SQSDAQ. The length of the CDR3 is 16 residues. V lost 1 base to trimming and J lost 6 bases, with 15 bases between them. Written as DNA, the CDR3 is TGTGCCAGCAGCTTAGGCGTCGGGAAAGTGGCCGGGGAGCTGTTTTTT. Residues: CASSLGVGKVAGELFF.

The chain couples TRBV19 to TRBJ2-2, with D unresolved. The CDR3 loop spans 13 amino acids. The V end lost 3 bases, the J end lost 7 bases, and 9 bases lay between the germline ends. Germline-derived CDR1 and CDR2 are LNHDA and SQIVND (reference sequence). The CDR3 DNA sequence: TGTGCCAGTAGTATCTCCCTGGGCGGGGAGCTGTTTTTT. Protein: CASSISLGGELFF.

This clonotype appeared many times. The DNA is left out, because the CDR3 cannot be placed on it with certainty; the CDR3 is given as TCRdb lists it. The rearrangement uses TRBV5-1 and TRBJ2-3; the DNA was not used to check the table's D call, TRBD1. The CDR3 is 17 residues long, counting both termini. The germline CDR1 and CDR2 sequences are SGHRS and YFSETQ. The CDR3 reads CASSFFGPGSSTDTQYF.

In this sample, this clonotype turned up a few times. The chain joins TRBV9 to TRBJ2-3; either TRBD1 or TRBD2 may fit D (5 bases each). The CDR3 is 15 amino acids. In germline, CDR1 is SGDLS, CDR2 YYNGEE. V lost 0 bases and J lost 0, with 8 bases in between. The CDR3: CASSVVGVSTDTQYF. CDR3 DNA: TGTGCCAGCAGCGTAGTGGGGGTAAGCACAGATACGCAGTATTTT.

The chain carries TRBV15 and TRBJ2-7, with 13 bases fitting TRBD2. The trim removed 5 bases at V and 5 bases at J, leaving 6 bases unmatched. This CDR3 is built from 15 residues. The germline CDR1 and CDR2 sequences are LNHNV and YYDKDF (reference sequence). The CDR3 DNA reads as TGTGCCACCAGCCCTCAGGGACTAGCGGGACACGAGCAGTACTTC. Residues: CATSPQGLAGHEQYF.

This clonotype was counted a single time. CDR3 coding DNA: TGCGCCAGCAGCCAAGACCGAGACAGGGTAGTCTACGAGCAGTACTTC. Residues: CASSQDRDRVVYEQYF. The genes are TRBV4-1 and TRBJ2-7; TRBD1 agrees at 7 bases. Germline CDR1 MGHRA, CDR2 YSYEKL. CDR3 size: 16 residues. V was clipped by 0 bases and J by 3 bases; unmatched bases: 8.

The rearrangement joins TRBV4-2 to TRBJ2-2, with TRBD2 identical over 12 bases. CDR1 LGHNA and CDR2 YNFKEQ come from the germline V gene. V shed 4 bases and J 0 bases; nucleotides not matched to a gene: 3. This CDR3 is built from 17 residues. Written as DNA, the CDR3 is TGTGCCAGCAGCCCAGGGACTAGCGGGTCGAACACCGGGGAGCTGTTTTTT. Translated: CASSPGTSGSNTGELFF.

The J gene is TRBJ2-7, the V gene TRBV6-5, with D perhaps matching TRBD2 (5 bases). Germline CDR1 is MNHEY and CDR2 is SVGAGI. V lost 6 bases to trimming and J lost 6 bases, with 18 bases between them. The CDR3 consists of 14 residues. CDR3 nucleotides: TGTGCCAGCAGCCCCCACGATCTAGCAGCCGAGCAGTACGTC. It translates to CASSPHDLAAEQYV.

This clonotype showed up just a few times. J is TRBJ1-2 and V is TRBV10-3; weak D call: TRBD1 (5 bases). CDR1 and CDR2 from the germline V gene are ENHRY and SYGVKD. This CDR3 spans 15 amino acids. Trimming took 1 base from V and 2 from J, leaving 11 bases between them. This chain's CDR3 is CAISELIEGNYGYTF. CDR3 in DNA: TGTGCCATCAGTGAGTTAATCGAGGGGAACTATGGCTACACCTTC.